The 13 T cell receptor beta chains below all came from one sample that was sequenced in a study of somatic mutations in cytotoxic T cells in rheumatoid arthritis. Using immunoSEQ multiplex PCR, the repertoire was profiled, and TCRdb retains in-frame clones only, with some absent. Of 18,000 or so clones in the sample, 74% were seen once. Input material: CD8+ T cells sorted from blood. The receptors originated from a man aged 60-69 years in good health.

The rearrangement uses TRBV7-9 and TRBJ2-7; D is uncertain. Germline V gene data show CDR1 as SEHNR and CDR2 as FQNEAQ (reference sequence). CDR3 size: 13 residues. The ends were cut back, 6 bases at V and 0 bases at J, with 9 bases in the middle. The CDR3: CASSPTVSYEQYF. CDR3 nucleotides: TGTGCCAGCAGTCCCACAGTCTCCTACGAGCAGTACTTC.

The CDR3 loop reads CASSYSSGASYEQYF. The CDR3 nucleotides are TGTGCCAGCAGTTACTCGTCAGGGGCTTCTTACGAGCAGTACTTC. This rearrangement joins TRBV6-5 to TRBJ2-7; D might be TRBD1 (6 bases). Trimming removed 0 bases at V and 4 bases at J, with 13 bases between. This CDR3 comprises 15 residues. Germline V gene lookup returns CDR1 MNHEY and CDR2 SVGAGI.

This clone was picked up a small number of times. The rearrangement links TRBV5-1 to TRBJ2-7; TRBD1 agrees at 8 bases. Germline assignment: CDR1 SGHRS and CDR2 YFSETQ. V lost 4 bases and J lost 2; bases outside the gene matches: 5. The CDR3 is 14 residues long. The CDR3 nucleotides are TGCGCCAGCAGCGAATGGACAGGGACCTACGAGCAGTACTTC. Translating gives CASSEWTGTYEQYF.

CDR3 DNA: TGTGCCAGCAGCTTGGAGGAAATGGGAGGAGGGGATGGCTACACCTTC. It encodes CASSLEEMGGGDGYTF. This sequence joins TRBV11-1 and TRBJ1-2; perhaps TRBD1 as D (5 bases). V was shortened by 3 bases and J by 6 bases, with 20 bases between the two germline ends. The CDR3 totals 16 residues. CDR1 is SGHAT, CDR2 FQDESV, per germline (reference sequence).

This clone was recorded once. The chain's CDR3 is CASSTRDRGLREKLFF. The CDR3 DNA is TGTGCCAGCAGCACCCGGGACAGGGGGTTGCGGGAAAAACTGTTTTTT. This chain links TRBV7-9 with TRBJ1-4; 11 nucleotides line up with TRBD1. The CDR3 totals 16 residues. Per the germline V gene, CDR1 is SEHNR and CDR2 is FQNEAQ (reference sequence). J gave up 8 bases and V 5 bases, and 10 bases lay outside the gene matches.

This chain connects TRBV29-1 to TRBJ1-3, with D hard to call. This CDR3 contains 14 residues. Trimming left V 3 bases short and J 0 bases short, with 9 bases between. In germline, CDR1 is SQVTM, CDR2 ANQGSEA. The CDR3 sequence: CSVDKEGSGNTIYF. The CDR3 DNA reads TGCAGCGTTGATAAAGAGGGCTCTGGAAACACCATATATTTT.

This sequence joins TRBV7-9 and TRBJ1-1; possibly TRBD1 for D (6 bases). The V and J ends lost 5 bases and 2 bases respectively, with 12 bases between them. Germline CDR1 is SEHNR and CDR2 is FQNEAQ (reference sequence). CDR3 size: 14 residues. CDR3 residues: CASSPPQGNTEAFF. CDR3 DNA sequence: TGTGCCAGCAGCCCCCCACAGGGAAACACTGAAGCTTTCTTT. The entire variable domain, with the rest obtained from reference TRBV7-9 and TRBJ1-1, is as follows: DTGVSQNPRHKITKRGQNVTFRCDPISEHNRLYWYRQTLGQGPEFLTYFQNEAQLEKSRLLSDRFSAERPKGSFSTLEIQRTEQGDSAMYLCASSPPQGNTEAFFGQGTRLTVV.

The rearrangement links TRBV6-1 to TRBJ2-2, with 9 bases matching TRBD1. J gave up 3 bases and V 6 bases, and 5 bases lay outside the gene matches. CDR1 and CDR2 from the germline V gene are MNHNS and SASEGT. The length of the CDR3 is 15 residues. The CDR3 protein is CASRNRGPDTGELFF. As DNA, the CDR3 is TGTGCCAGCAGAAACAGGGGGCCCGACACCGGGGAGCTGTTTTTT.

The chain has TRBV27 and TRBJ2-7; TRBD1 might be the D (6 bases). CDR1 MNHEY and CDR2 SMNVEV come from the germline V gene (reference sequence). The germline V and J ends were trimmed by 5 bases and 2 bases, with 13 bases remaining between them. The CDR3 sequence is 14 residues long. In DNA, the CDR3 is TGTGCCAGCAGTCGCTCCGGGACACCCTACGAGCAGTACTTC. It yields the protein CASSRSGTPYEQYF.

The CDR3 bases are TGTGCCAGCAGCTTATCCCAAATTCAGATGTACGAGCAGTACTTC. This codes for CASSLSQIQMYEQYF. This chain connects TRBV7-6 to TRBJ2-7; D gene uncertain. This CDR3 is 15 amino acids long. From germline, CDR1 is SGHVS and CDR2 FNYEAQ. The V end was cut by 2 bases, the J end by 4 bases, with 15 bases between.

This rearrangement joins TRBV9 to TRBJ2-7, with D tentatively TRBD2 (7 bases). The CDR3 has 15 amino acids. Trimming removed 0 bases from V and 4 bases from J, with 14 bases in between. From germline, CDR1 is SGDLS and CDR2 YYNGEE. The CDR3 protein is CASSVGEGGVYEQYF. The DNA of the CDR3 is TGTGCCAGCAGCGTAGGGGAAGGGGGGGTTTACGAGCAGTACTTC.

The V and J genes are TRBV5-6 and TRBJ1-1, with D tentatively TRBD1 (6 bases). CDR3 length: 15 amino acids. Germline V gene sequence: CDR1 SGHDT, CDR2 YYEEEE. V was clipped by 4 bases and J by 3 bases, with 16 bases between them. The DNA of the CDR3 is TGTGCCAGCAGCGGGGCAGGGGTCTCGTACACTGAAGCTTTCTTT. It specifies CASSGAGVSYTEAFF. Complete variable domain (other parts from reference TRBV5-6 and TRBJ1-1): DAGVTQSPTHLIKTRGQQVTLRCSPKSGHDTVSWYQQALGQGPQFIFQYYEEEERQRGNFPDRFSGHQFPNYSSELNVNALLLGDSALYLCASSGAGVSYTEAFFGQGTRLTVV.

The gene calls are TRBV21-1 and TRBJ1-1. TRBV21-1 is a documented pseudogene. This CDR3 region has 12 residues. The CDR3 nucleotides are TGTGCCAGCAGCAAAGGGGAGTCTGAAGCTTTCTTT. It codes for CASSKGESEAFF.